The T cell receptor (beta chain) described here comes from a study of cytomegalovirus exposure and HLA in healthy donors. This CDR3 region has 14 residues. V shed 7 bases and J shed 3 bases, with 16 bases lying between them. The V gene's germline CDR1 is MDHEN and CDR2 SYDVKM. The PCR was carried out with 60 Vbeta primers and 13 Jbeta primers. Using immunoSEQ multiplex PCR, the repertoire was profiled, and TCRdb retains in-frame clones only, with some absent. This table has some 56,000 clones, roughly 80% appearing once. Sequences were obtained from PBMCs. This chain links TRBV28 with TRBJ2-7; possibly TRBD2 for D (6 bases). This receptor was identified in a woman aged 40-49 years in good health and CMV-seronegative. The CDR3 reads CASIGWEDVYEQYF. CDR3 coding DNA: TGTGCCAGCATTGGGTGGGAGGATGTCTACGAGCAGTACTTC.